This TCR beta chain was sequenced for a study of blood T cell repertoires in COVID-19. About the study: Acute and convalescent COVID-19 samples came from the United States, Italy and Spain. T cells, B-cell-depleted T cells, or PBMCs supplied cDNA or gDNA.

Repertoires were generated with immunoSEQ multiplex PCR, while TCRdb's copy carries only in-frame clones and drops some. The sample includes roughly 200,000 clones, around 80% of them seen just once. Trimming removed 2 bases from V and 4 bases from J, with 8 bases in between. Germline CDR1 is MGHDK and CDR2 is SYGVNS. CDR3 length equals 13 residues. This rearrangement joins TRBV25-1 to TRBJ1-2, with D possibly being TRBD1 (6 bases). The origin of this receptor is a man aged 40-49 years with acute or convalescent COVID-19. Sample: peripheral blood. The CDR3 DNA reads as TGTGCCAGCAGTGAACTAGGGGGCTATGGCTACACCTTC. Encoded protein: CASSELGGYGYTF.